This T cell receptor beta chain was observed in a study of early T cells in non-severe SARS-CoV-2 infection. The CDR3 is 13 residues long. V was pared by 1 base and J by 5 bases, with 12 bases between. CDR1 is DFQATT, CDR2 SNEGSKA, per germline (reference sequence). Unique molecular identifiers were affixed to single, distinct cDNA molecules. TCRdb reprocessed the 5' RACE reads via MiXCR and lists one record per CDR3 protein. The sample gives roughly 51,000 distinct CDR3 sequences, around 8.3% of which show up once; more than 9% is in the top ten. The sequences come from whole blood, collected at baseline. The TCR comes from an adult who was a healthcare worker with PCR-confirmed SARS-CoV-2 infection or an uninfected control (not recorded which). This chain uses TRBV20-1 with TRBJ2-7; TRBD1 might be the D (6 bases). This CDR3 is CSARAEQGNEQYF. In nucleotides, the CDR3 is TGCAGTGCTAGAGCCGAACAGGGTAACGAGCAGTACTTC.